The rows below give T cell receptor beta chains drawn from one sample of a study of T cell responses to AZD1222 COVID-19 vaccine. Repertoires were generated with immunoSEQ multiplex PCR, while TCRdb's copy carries only in-frame clones and drops some. Among around 160,000 clones listed, roughly 91% were seen once. The sequences come from peripheral blood, collected on day 0 of AZD1222 vaccination. Receptors were obtained from an adult in good health. CDR3s include the opening cysteine and the closing phenylalanine or tryptophan.

J: TRBJ2-3
V: TRBV9
CDR3: CASSVEGKGADTQYF

J: TRBJ2-3
V: TRBV9
CDR3: CATSRAGGHTDTQYF

J: TRBJ1-6
V: TRBV5-6
CDR3: CASSLVGLGDSPLHF

J: TRBJ2-3
V: TRBV5-6
CDR3: CASSPSGRPSTDTQYF

J: TRBJ2-2
V: TRBV11-2
CDR3: CASSLGVGPTRAGELFF

J: TRBJ1-6
V: TRBV9
CDR3: CASSVDPASSYNSPLHF

J: TRBJ2-1
V: TRBV5-5
CDR3: CASSPPWVNEQFF

J: TRBJ2-1
V: TRBV5-1
CDR3: CASSLGLAGGRVNEQFF

J: TRBJ2-7
V: TRBV27
CDR3: CASSFYSPLEYEQYF

J: TRBJ1-2
V: TRBV19
CDR3: CASNDRGRNYGYTF

J: TRBJ1-2
V: TRBV25-1
CDR3: CASKPGGGRSNYGYTF

J: TRBJ1-6
V: TRBV7-9
CDR3: CASSLRGDNSPLHF

J: TRBJ1-4
V: TRBV25-1
CDR3: CASSEWTDEKLFF

J: TRBJ2-7
V: TRBV7-2
CDR3: CASSLKGVEGYEQYF